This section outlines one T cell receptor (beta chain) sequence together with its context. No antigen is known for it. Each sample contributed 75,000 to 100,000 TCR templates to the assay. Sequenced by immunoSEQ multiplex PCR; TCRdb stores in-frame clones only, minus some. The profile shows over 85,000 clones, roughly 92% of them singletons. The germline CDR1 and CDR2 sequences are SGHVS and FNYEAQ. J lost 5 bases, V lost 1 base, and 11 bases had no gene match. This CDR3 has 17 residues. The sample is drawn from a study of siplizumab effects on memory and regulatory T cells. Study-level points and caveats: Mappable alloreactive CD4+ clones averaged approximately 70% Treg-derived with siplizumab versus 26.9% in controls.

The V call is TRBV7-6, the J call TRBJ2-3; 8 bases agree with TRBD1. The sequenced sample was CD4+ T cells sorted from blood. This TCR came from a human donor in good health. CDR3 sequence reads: CASSLESGQGAGDTQYF. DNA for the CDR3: TGTGCCAGCAGCTTAGAAAGCGGACAGGGAGCGGGAGATACGCAGTATTTT.